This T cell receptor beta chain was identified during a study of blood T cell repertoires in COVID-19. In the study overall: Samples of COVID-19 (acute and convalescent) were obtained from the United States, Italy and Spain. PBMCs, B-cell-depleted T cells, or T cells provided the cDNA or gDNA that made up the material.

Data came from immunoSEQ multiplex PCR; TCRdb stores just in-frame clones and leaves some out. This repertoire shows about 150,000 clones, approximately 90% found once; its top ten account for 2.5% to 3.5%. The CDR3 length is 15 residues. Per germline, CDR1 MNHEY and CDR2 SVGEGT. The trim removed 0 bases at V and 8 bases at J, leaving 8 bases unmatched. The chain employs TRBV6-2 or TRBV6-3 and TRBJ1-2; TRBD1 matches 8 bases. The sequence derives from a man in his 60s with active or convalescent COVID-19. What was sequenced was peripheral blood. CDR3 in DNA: TGTGCCAGCAGTTACTCGATGACAGGGGTATCAGGCTACACCTTC. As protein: CASSYSMTGVSGYTF.